Below, one TCR beta chain is given with its context. Its target is not known. The data are from a study of T cell repertoires in cytomegalovirus infection. Overall study context: Indications of both CMV infection and matching HLA type were provided by public TCR beta signatures.

General study points: Summed frequency of shared TCR beta families picked out CMV carriers who also had the relevant HLA.

TCRdb re-called the reads through MiXCR, storing one row per CDR3 protein. The table has some 480,000 distinct CDR3 sequences, around 30% seen once. The clonotype originates from a human donor in good health (CMV status not recorded). Some clones in this sample may be carry-over from other donors' samples. Here the sequenced sample was cultured PBMCs, taken from culture after CMV antigen stimulation.

The CDR3 DNA is TGTGCCAGCAGGGGGACTAGCGGGACAGATACGCAGTATTTT. It codes for CASRGTSGTDTQYF. The rearrangement uses TRBV28 and TRBJ2-3; TRBD2 matches at 12 bases. V was pared by 6 bases and J by 3 bases, with 1 base of the junction left unmatched. Per germline, CDR1 MDHEN and CDR2 SYDVKM. The CDR3 runs to 14 residues.